Each of the 9 T cell receptor beta chains below was sequenced from the same sample in a study of blood T cell repertoires in COVID-19. TCRdb keeps only in-frame clones here, not all; method: immunoSEQ multiplex PCR. Of 200,000 to 250,000 clones detected, roughly nine tenths appear once; the ten largest clones hold roughly a tenth. The sequenced sample was PBMCs or T cells enriched from blood (not recorded which). The receptors were gathered from a man aged 25-40 years who had recovered from COVID-19.

This clone showed up just a few times. The chain combines TRBV4-3 with TRBJ1-2; weak D call: TRBD1 (5 bases). This CDR3 region has 16 residues. V was trimmed by 0 bases and J by 4 bases, leaving 15 bases between them. Germline V CDR1 and CDR2: LGHNA, YSLEER. CDR3: CASSQDSRWGGYGYTF. CDR3 DNA: TGCGCCAGCAGCCAAGACTCGAGGTGGGGCGGCTATGGCTACACCTTC.

V gene TRBV10-3 combines with J gene TRBJ2-1; D possibly corresponds to TRBD2 (6 bases). The CDR3 contains 14 residues. Germline loops: CDR1 ENHRY, CDR2 SYGVKD. V was shortened by 4 bases and J by 6 bases, with 13 bases between the two germline ends. The CDR3 nucleotides read TGTGCCATCAGTGTTTCTTCACTAGCCAATGAGCAGTTCTTC. Its protein product is CAISVSSLANEQFF.

The CDR3 sequence is CASSLALAGVGEQYF. Here the CDR3 DNA reads TGTGCCAGCAGCTTAGCACTCGCGGGAGTTGGCGAGCAGTACTTC. The chain links TRBV7-6 to TRBJ2-7; 7 bases map to TRBD2. V gave up 0 bases and J gave up 6 bases; unmatched junction bases: 8. Germline CDR1 reads SGHVS; CDR2 reads FNYEAQ. The CDR3 is 15 residues long.

V gene TRBV4-1 combines with J gene TRBJ1-5; TRBD1 matches at 7 bases. Germline V lookup: CDR1 MGHRA, CDR2 YSYEKL. V shed 1 base, J shed 5 bases, and the junction held 8 bases outside the gene matches. The CDR3 totals 16 residues. CDR3 sequence: CASSQVWDRGYQPQHF. CDR3 coding DNA: TGCGCCAGCAGCCAAGTTTGGGACAGAGGGTATCAGCCCCAGCATTTT.

The rearrangement links TRBV9 to TRBJ2-3; TRBD2 is a possible D gene (5 bases). CDR3 length equals 15 residues. V dropped 4 bases and J dropped 2 bases, with 14 bases sitting between them. Germline V gene sequence: CDR1 SGDLS, CDR2 YYNGEE. Here the CDR3 reads CASSRRSGITDTQYF. The DNA for the CDR3 is TGTGCCAGCAGCAGGAGGAGCGGAATCACAGATACGCAGTATTTT.

V usage is TRBV10-3 and J usage is TRBJ2-1, with 8 bases matching TRBD2. Per germline, CDR1 ENHRY and CDR2 SYGVKD. Trimming at V came to 5 bases and at J to 0 bases, leaving 0 bases not matched to a gene. The CDR3 length is 14 residues. The CDR3 DNA sequence: TGTGCCATCAGTAGCGGGAGCTCCTACAATGAGCAGTTCTTC. Protein sequence: CAISSGSSYNEQFF.

This chain connects TRBV28 to TRBJ2-2, with 11 bases matching TRBD1. In germline, CDR1 is MDHEN, CDR2 SYDVKM. V lost 6 bases, J lost 7 bases, and 7 bases stayed unmatched. The length of the CDR3 is 15 residues. CDR3 residues: CASRRWTGGDGELFF. The CDR3 region has the DNA TGTGCCAGCAGGCGATGGACAGGGGGCGACGGGGAGCTGTTTTTT.

The chain recombines TRBV18 with TRBJ1-5; D remains unclear. Deletions cut 2 bases from V and 2 bases from J, with 10 bases between. Germline CDR1 KGHSH, CDR2 LQKENI. This CDR3 region has 15 residues. The CDR3 region is CASSPGGDGNQPQHF. CDR3 DNA: TGTGCCAGCTCACCAGGCGGTGACGGCAATCAGCCCCAGCATTTT.

The J gene is TRBJ1-2, the V gene TRBV3-1 (or the pseudogene TRBV3-2), with D unclear. V shed 1 base and J shed 2 bases, with 8 bases lying between them. The CDR3 spans 14 residues. Germline values: CDR1 LGHDT, CDR2 YNNKEL (reference sequence). CDR3 coding DNA: TGTGCCAGCAGCCAAGGTAGCTCAAACTATGGCTACACCTTC. Residues: CASSQGSSNYGYTF.